Following are 3 T cell receptor beta chains from one sample sequenced in a study of spatial heterogeneity in lung cancer. Findings of the study overall: Tumors with more nonsynonymous mutations had more expanded intratumoral alpha and beta TCRs.

The antigens of these receptors remain unknown. From the 5' RACE reads, TCRdb called clonotypes with MiXCR, one entry per CDR3 protein. The sample gives over 8,500 distinct CDR3 sequences, roughly an eighth of which show up once; around an eighth is in the top ten. The time point was: sample taken at primary tumor resection. The sequences come from lung tumor tissue, collected at surgery. The receptors stem from a male donor with early-stage non-small cell lung cancer.

This clonotype was counted many times. This beta chain turned up in a library designed for alpha chains; as an off-target read, its abundance says little. The CDR3 nucleotides read TGTGCCAGCAGCTTAGGAGGAGGCTACACCTTC. Encoded protein: CASSLGGGYTF. The J gene is TRBJ1-2, the V gene TRBV11-2; D is ambiguous. Trimming took off 1 base at V and 8 bases at J, with 5 bases between the two ends. The germline V gene has CDR1 SGHAT and CDR2 FQNNGV. The CDR3 is 11 residues long.

On this clonotype: This beta chain lies outside the target of a library built for alpha chains; its clone size means little. V usage is TRBV2 and J usage is TRBJ2-3; 8 nucleotides line up with TRBD1. The germline V gene has CDR1 SNHLY and CDR2 FYNNEI. This CDR3 has 14 amino acids. V shed 9 bases, J shed 2 bases, and the junction held 7 bases outside the gene matches. The CDR3 region has the DNA TGTGCCAGGGAGGACAGGGAATCCACAGATACGCAGTATTTT. It encodes CAREDRESTDTQYF.

This clonotype is deemed medium-sized (0.01 to 0.1%). The size of this beta chain means little, since it is a stray read in a library made for alpha chains. This chain connects TRBV7-9 to TRBJ2-3, with TRBD2 matching 11 bases. This CDR3 has 19 residues. Germline lookup yields CDR1 SEHNR and CDR2 FQNEAQ (reference sequence). Unmatched junction bases numbered 15, after V lost 5 bases and J lost 2 bases. CDR3 sequence: CASSPGLAEGSSDTDTQYF. The CDR3 region has the DNA TGTGCCAGCAGCCCGGGACTAGCGGAGGGAAGCAGTGACACAGATACGCAGTATTTT. Using reference TRBV7-9 and TRBJ2-3 for the parts outside the CDR3, the full variable domain is DTGVSQNPRHKITKRGQNVTFRCDPISEHNRLYWYRQTLGQGPEFLTYFQNEAQLEKSRLLSDRFSAERPKGSFSTLEIQRTEQGDSAMYLCASSPGLAEGSSDTDTQYFGPGTRLTVL.